This T cell receptor (beta chain) was retrieved from a study of blood T cell repertoires in COVID-19. Turning to the study itself: Samples representing acute and convalescent COVID-19 were sourced from the United States, Italy and Spain.

As handled by the study authors: Reference gene primer amplification gave estimated nucleated cell counts. Profiling relied on immunoSEQ multiplex PCR, and the TCRdb table lists in-frame clones only, not all of them. V, J and clone size were drawn from that table, and D and trimming were deduced from the DNA. The repertoire has tens of thousands of clones, 65% to 90% of them found once; the top ten carry about an eighth. The V gene lost 4 bases and the J gene lost 4 bases, with 13 bases spanning the gap. This CDR3 is built from 14 residues. Germline V gene sequence: CDR1 KGHDR, CDR2 SFDVKD. The receptor comes from a human donor in a cohort sampled during active COVID-19. Sequencing was carried out using peripheral blood. The V and J genes are TRBV24-1 and TRBJ2-7; perhaps TRBD1 as D (7 bases). DNA of the CDR3: TGTGCCACCAGTGAAGGGGGGACAGCATACGAGCAGTACTTC. Amino acid sequence: CATSEGGTAYEQYF.